These T cell receptor beta chains were read from a single sample in a study of human T cells and chemical hapten exposure. In TCRdb, the RACE reads were re-called with MiXCR into one record per CDR3 protein. The profile shows some 120,000 distinct CDR3 sequences, around an eighth of them singletons. Sequencing used whole blood, obtained in connection with sensitization to the hapten diphenylcyclopropenone (DPC). These receptors originate from a woman aged 45-65 years with alopecia areata. Some clones in this sample may be carry-over from other donors' samples. CDR3s include the opening cysteine and the closing phenylalanine or tryptophan. The D gene is left open where the match is weak. For some rows the clone size is stated as once, few or many, or as a class when expanded; others skip it.

TRBJ1-5	-	-	TRBV6-1	CASSRGAGNQPQHF	TGTGCCAGCAGCAGGGGCGCGGGCAATCAGCCCCAGCATTTT
TRBJ1-2	once	TRBD1	TRBV29-1	CSARQGAGYGYTF	TGCAGCGCTCGACAGGGGGCCGGCTATGGCTACACCTTC
TRBJ2-5	many	TRBD2	TRBV28	CASSSPGLQETQYF	TGTGCCAGCAGTTCCCCGGGACTACAAGAGACCCAGTACTTC
TRBJ1-5	few	-	TRBV28	CASSFRNQPQHF	TGTGCCAGCAGTTTCCGCAATCAGCCCCAGCATTTT
TRBJ2-7	-	TRBD2	TRBV28	CASSLPSSGNYEQYF	TGTGCCAGCAGTTTACCTAGTAGCGGGAACTACGAGCAGTACTTC
TRBJ1-6	few	-	TRBV2	CASGAEGNSPLHF	TGTGCCAGCGGGGCTGAGGGTAATTCACCCCTCCACTTT
TRBJ2-3	-	-	TRBV7-9	CARSGGDTDTQYF	TGTGCCAGGTCCGGGGGAGACACAGATACGCAGTATTTT
TRBJ2-3	many	-	TRBV3-1	CASSQGPADTQYF	TGTGCCAGCAGCCAAGGTCCAGCAGATACGCAGTATTTT
TRBJ1-6	many	TRBD1	TRBV28	CASSWRDSSYNSPLHF	TGTGCCAGCAGTTGGAGGGACAGCTCCTATAATTCACCCCTCCACTTT
TRBJ1-1	many	-	TRBV12-3/TRBV12-4	CASSFTLETEAFF	TGTGCCAGCAGTTTTACGTTGGAAACTGAAGCTTTCTTT
TRBJ1-1	few	-	TRBV6-2/TRBV6-3	CASSFLPGREDRWRAEAFF	TGTGCCAGCAGTTTCCTCCCAGGCAGGGAGGATCGGTGGAGGGCTGAAGCTTTCTTT
TRBJ2-1	-	-	TRBV2	CASSTLGEQFF	TGTGCCAGCAGTACTTTGGGTGAGCAGTTCTTC
TRBJ2-3	-	-	TRBV2	CASRDQAGRTDTQYF	TGTGCCAGCAGGGACCAGGCGGGGCGCACAGATACGCAGTATTTT
TRBJ2-3	many	TRBD2	TRBV6-5	CASSPGLAGRADTQYF	TGTGCCAGCAGTCCAGGACTAGCGGGAAGGGCAGATACGCAGTATTTT
TRBJ2-3	many	-	TRBV29-1	CSVDNLADTQYF	TGCAGCGTTGATAATCTGGCCGATACGCAGTATTTT
TRBJ2-3	few	-	TRBV11-2	CASSSAQNVLRADTQYF	TGTGCCAGCAGCTCAGCCCAAAACGTCCTCAGGGCGGATACGCAGTATTTT
TRBJ2-7	-	-	TRBV12-3/TRBV12-4	CASSLWGTYEQYF	TGTGCCAGCAGTTTATGGGGCACCTACGAGCAGTACTTC
TRBJ2-2	many	-	TRBV28	CASRPTGQSTGELFF	TGTGCCAGCAGGCCGACAGGTCAAAGTACCGGGGAGCTGTTTTTT
TRBJ1-1	many	TRBD1	TRBV7-9	CASSLVGLTGPGGRPEAFF	TGTGCCAGCAGCTTAGTTGGCCTGACAGGGCCTGGCGGTAGGCCTGAAGCTTTCTTT
TRBJ1-1	-	-	TRBV29-1	CSVEDRVTEAFF	TGCAGCGTTGAAGATAGAGTCACTGAAGCTTTCTTT
TRBJ2-5	many	TRBD2	TRBV20-1	CSARAETELLAGEIRETQYF	TGCAGTGCTAGAGCCGAGACGGAGTTACTAGCGGGAGAAATCCGAGAGACCCAGTACTTC
TRBJ2-7	-	TRBD2	TRBV7-6	CASSSTLAGEAYEQYF	TGTGCCAGCAGCTCTACTCTAGCGGGTGAAGCCTACGAGCAGTACTTC